This TCR beta chain was sequenced for a study of cytomegalovirus exposure and HLA in healthy donors. Study-level information: An early release of data contained tens of millions of unique TCRs, which came from HLA-typed donors. General study points: The number of N-insertions in an Asian-associated ancestry cluster was reportedly below the 666-donor mean in a later analysis. Researchers left out some V segments, among them TRBV6-2 and TRBV6-3, as indistinguishable. Per a later analysis, HLA-associated TCR beta chains showed more clonal expansion than other, equally common TCR beta chains.

About this clone: Its target is unknown.

Trimming shortened V by 4 bases and J by 4 bases, and 16 bases separated the two germline ends. The CDR3 sequence is 15 residues long. Germline values: CDR1 MDHEN, CDR2 SYDVKM. PCR primers comprised 60 Vbeta and 13 Jbeta primers. Only in-frame clones appear in the TCRdb table, and some are missing; sequencing was by immunoSEQ multiplex PCR. The top ten hold approximately 1% of the sample, which has 160,000 or so clones, roughly four fifths seen once. What was sequenced was PBMCs. This chain uses TRBV28 with TRBJ1-2; a weak D match, TRBD1 (6 bases). The TCR sequence derives from a woman in her 40s in good health and CMV-seronegative. In DNA form, the CDR3 reads TGTGCCAGCAGTTCCGGGGAACAGGGCCCCTATGGCTACACCTTC. Translation: CASSSGEQGPYGYTF.